The rows below give T cell receptor beta chains drawn from one sample of a study of T-cell reconstitution after alpha-beta-depleted transplantation in children. TCRdb reprocessed the PCR reads with MiXCR, giving one entry per CDR3 protein. This table holds about 590,000 distinct CDR3 sequences, over 10% found once. Source: PBMCs, mostly from graft donor cells, taken 360 days after TCRalphabeta/CD19-depleted stem cell transplant. Source of these receptors: a male patient younger than 18 who had a stem cell transplant for acute myeloid leukemia, so the T cells may come from the graft donor. Each CDR3 is given with its conserved first and last residue.

J gene	V gene	CDR3 protein
TRBJ2-1	TRBV4-3	CASSLGRQGSNEQFF
TRBJ1-1	TRBV19	CASSMAGGTEAFF
TRBJ1-5	TRBV20-1	CSARDRGTGVNQPQHF
TRBJ1-2	TRBV12-3/TRBV12-4	CASSLGPIGDGYTF
TRBJ2-7	TRBV7-9	CASSSLSIPYEQYF
TRBJ2-7	TRBV11-2	CASSRVVSEQYF
TRBJ2-7	TRBV25-1	CASSEWDRGEQYF
TRBJ1-2	TRBV7-9	CASSTGSPVYGYTF
TRBJ2-3	TRBV5-1	CASSYEGVSTDTQYF
TRBJ1-1	TRBV29-1	CSVEEVGTGNTEAFF
TRBJ1-6	TRBV20-1	CSAPTGGETSPLHF
TRBJ2-7	TRBV7-6	CASSLDSGISYEQYF
TRBJ1-1	TRBV28	CASSSPGGLNTEAFF
TRBJ2-7	TRBV28	CASRPGTLSYEQYF
TRBJ1-2	TRBV5-1	CASSLVFSGSAGYTF
TRBJ2-7	TRBV11-2	CASSDVQEPFYEQYF
TRBJ2-1	TRBV10-3	CAISGRGHSSYNEQFF
TRBJ1-1	TRBV21-1	CASRRIQGSQSTEAFF
TRBJ2-7	TRBV3-1	CASSRTLAENYEQYF
TRBJ2-5	TRBV6-2/TRBV6-3	CASSYTGLALPEVQETQYF
TRBJ2-1	TRBV5-1	CASSLARGDFRYNEQFF
TRBJ2-5	TRBV29-1	CSLSTVSQETQYF
TRBJ2-2	TRBV19	CASGTVNTGELFF
TRBJ2-1	TRBV19	CASRTTASSYNEQFF